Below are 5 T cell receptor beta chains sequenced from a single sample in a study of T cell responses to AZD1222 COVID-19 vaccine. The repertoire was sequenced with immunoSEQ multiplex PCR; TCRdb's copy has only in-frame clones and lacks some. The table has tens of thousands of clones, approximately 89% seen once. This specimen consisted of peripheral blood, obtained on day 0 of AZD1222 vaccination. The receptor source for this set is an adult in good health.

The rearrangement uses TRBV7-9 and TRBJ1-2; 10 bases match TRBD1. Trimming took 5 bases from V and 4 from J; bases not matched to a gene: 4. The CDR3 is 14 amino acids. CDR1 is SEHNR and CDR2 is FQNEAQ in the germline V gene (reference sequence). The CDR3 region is CASSPTGGAYGYTF. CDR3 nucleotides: TGTGCCAGCAGCCCGACAGGGGGCGCCTATGGCTACACCTTC.

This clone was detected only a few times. The CDR3 DNA reads as TGTGCCTGGACAACTAGCGGGGACTACGAGCAGTACTTC. Translating gives CAWTTSGDYEQYF. This chain joins TRBV30 and TRBJ2-7; the match to TRBD2 covers 10 bases. The germline gives CDR1 GTSNPN, CDR2 SVGIG (reference sequence). V shed 4 bases and J 3 bases; nucleotides not matched to a gene: 3. The CDR3 has 13 residues.

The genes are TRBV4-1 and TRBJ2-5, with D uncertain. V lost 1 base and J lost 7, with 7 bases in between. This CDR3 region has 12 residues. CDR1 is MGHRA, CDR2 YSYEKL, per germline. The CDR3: CASSQGSGTQYF. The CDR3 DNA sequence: TGCGCCAGCAGCCAAGGTTCAGGGACCCAGTACTTC.

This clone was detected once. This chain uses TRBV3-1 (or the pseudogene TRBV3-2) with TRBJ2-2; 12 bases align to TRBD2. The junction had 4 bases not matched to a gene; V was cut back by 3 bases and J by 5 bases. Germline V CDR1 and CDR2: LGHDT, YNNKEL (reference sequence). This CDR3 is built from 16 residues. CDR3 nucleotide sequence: TGTGCCAGCAGCCAGGCCGGGACTAGCGGGACCGGGGAGCTGTTTTTT. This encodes CASSQAGTSGTGELFF.

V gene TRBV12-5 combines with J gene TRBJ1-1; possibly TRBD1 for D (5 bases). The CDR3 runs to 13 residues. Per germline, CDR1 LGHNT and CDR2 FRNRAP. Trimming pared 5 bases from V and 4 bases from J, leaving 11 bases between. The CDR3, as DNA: TGTGCTAGTGGTCCCTCGAGGGGCACTGAAGCTTTCTTT. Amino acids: CASGPSRGTEAFF.